This T cell receptor (beta chain) stems from a study of cytomegalovirus exposure and HLA in healthy donors. Study information: It was reported in a later analysis that the 100 to 150 validation repertoires used the same platform as the roughly 700 first-cohort repertoires. Study-wide results and caveats: Diagnosis of cytomegalovirus status made by the classifier reportedly showed high specificity and sensitivity. The study flagged roughly 160 TCR beta chains as cytomegalovirus-associated. The tendency of first-cohort TCR clusters to co-occur in the 100 to 150 validation repertoires emerged from a later analysis.

Points on this clone: Antigen: not known.

Sequencing was performed with immunoSEQ multiplex PCR; in TCRdb, only in-frame clones are kept and a portion is missing. The repertoire holds some 50,000 clones, with nearly 95% as singletons. Germline V CDR1 and CDR2: GTSNPN, SVGIG (reference sequence). This CDR3 is 13 amino acids long. V was pared by 4 bases and J by 2 bases, with 11 bases between. This rearrangement joins TRBV30 to TRBJ1-2, with D possibly matching TRBD1 (6 bases). The receptor was isolated from a woman aged 18-29 years in good health and CMV-seropositive. Sequencing input: PBMCs. The CDR3, as DNA: TGTGCCTGGACCCAGGGACAAAACTATGGCTACACCTTC. This translates into CAWTQGQNYGYTF. Filled out from reference TRBV30 and TRBJ1-2, the complete variable domain reads SQTIHQWPATLVQPVGSPLSLECTVEGTSNPNLYWYRQAAGRGLQLLFYSVGIGQISSEVPQNLSASRPQDRQFILSSKKLLLSDSGFYLCAWTQGQNYGYTFGSGTRLTVV.